This entry features one TCR beta chain sequence. The target antigen is unknown. These data belong to a study of blood T cells in healthy people across ages. Overall study findings and caveats: The long-lived group displayed more naive CD4+ cells, plus higher diversity, than the aged donors did.

The use of a sample-barcoded 5' primer and a J-beta primer mix characterized a second PCR of about 7 to 12 cycles. TCRdb itself ran the 5' RACE reads through MiXCR, one entry per CDR3 protein. The table lists about 580,000 distinct CDR3 sequences, around 50% of them singletons, with roughly 25% in the top ten. Source material: blood. The TCR sequence derives from a man older than 75 in good health.

The CDR3 loop is CASRQPPLHF. CDR3 coding DNA: TGTGCCAGCCGTCAGCCACCCCTCCACTTT. The V and J genes are TRBV2 and TRBJ1-6; D remains ambiguous. The germline V gene has CDR1 SNHLY and CDR2 FYNNEI. Trimming cost V 8 bases and J 11 bases, with 7 bases left between them. The CDR3 spans 10 residues.